The next 9 T cell receptor beta chains were all read from a single sample in a study of blood T cells in healthy people across ages. A second PCR of roughly 7 to 11 cycles used a sample-barcoded 5' primer and a J-beta primer mix. TCRdb independently ran MiXCR on the 5' RACE reads; one entry per CDR3 protein. The sample has around 1.5 million distinct CDR3 sequences, 59% seen once. Sequenced input: blood. These receptors all come from a man between 18 and 35 years old in good health.

The chain couples TRBV18 to TRBJ1-4; D unclear. The CDR3 has 14 residues. Trimming cost V 0 bases and J 8 bases, with 10 bases left between them. In germline, CDR1 is KGHSH, CDR2 LQKENI. Here the CDR3 reads CASSPPEGYEKLFF. CDR3 in DNA: TGTGCCAGCTCACCACCGGAAGGGTACGAAAAACTGTTTTTT.

This sequence joins TRBV4-3 and TRBJ2-2; 8 bases agree with TRBD2. This CDR3 comprises 15 residues. V was pared by 0 bases and J by 7 bases, with 4 bases of the junction left unmatched. Germline CDR1 is LGHNA and CDR2 is YSLEER. Written as DNA, the CDR3 is TGCGCCAGCAGCCAAGATATCCGGGGGGGCGGGGAGCTGTTTTTT. This gives the protein CASSQDIRGGGELFF.

The J gene is TRBJ2-6, the V gene TRBV27; D might be TRBD1 (6 bases). The CDR3 totals 16 residues. V lost 6 bases and J lost 0, with 12 bases in between. In germline, CDR1 is MNHEY, CDR2 SMNVEV (reference sequence). CDR3 nucleotide sequence: TGTGCCAGCAGCAACAGGGAAGTCTCTGGGGCCAACGTCCTGACTTTC. The encoded protein is CASSNREVSGANVLTF. Complete variable domain (other parts from reference TRBV27 and TRBJ2-6): EAQVTQNPRYLITVTGKKLTVTCSQNMNHEYMSWYRQDPGLGLRQIYYSMNVEVTDKGDVPEGYKVSRKEKRNFPLILESPSPNQTSLYFCASSNREVSGANVLTFGAGSRLTVL.

The chain joins TRBV4-3 to TRBJ1-1, with D unclear. V was trimmed by 3 bases and J by 3 bases, leaving 11 bases between them. CDR3 length: 14 residues. CDR1 LGHNA and CDR2 YSLEER come from the germline V gene. The CDR3 sequence: CASSQVRVDTEAFF. The CDR3 DNA sequence: TGCGCCAGCAGCCAGGTGAGAGTGGACACTGAAGCTTTCTTT.

V usage is TRBV20-1 and J usage is TRBJ2-7, with D possibly TRBD1 on 6 matching bases. The germline CDR1 and CDR2 sequences are DFQATT and SNEGSKA (reference sequence). V was pared by 5 bases and J by 2 bases, with 13 bases between. The CDR3 covers 13 residues. The chain's CDR3 is CSAPHRDPYEQYF. Written as DNA, the CDR3 is TGCAGTGCTCCTCACAGGGATCCCTACGAGCAGTACTTC.

The V call is TRBV28, the J call TRBJ1-5; 8 nucleotides align to TRBD1. The CDR3 totals 16 residues. V shed 4 bases and J 5 bases; nucleotides not matched to a gene: 10. Germline V CDR1 and CDR2: MDHEN, SYDVKM. CDR3 nucleotides: TGTGCCAGCAGTTCCTTAAAGGGACAGGCTTATCAGCCCCAGCATTTT. Translated: CASSSLKGQAYQPQHF. The full variable domain, with the rest looked up from reference TRBV28 and TRBJ1-5, is DVKVTQSSRYLVKRTGEKVFLECVQDMDHENMFWYRQDPGLGLRLIYFSYDVKMKEKGDIPEGYSVSREKKERFSLILESASTNQTSMYLCASSSLKGQAYQPQHFGDGTRLSIL.

This clonotype was seen a few times. V is TRBV27 and J is TRBJ2-7; the D gene is possibly TRBD1 (7 bases). There are 14 residues in the CDR3. Trimming pared 6 bases from V and 2 bases from J, leaving 14 bases between. The V gene's germline CDR1 is MNHEY and CDR2 SMNVEV (reference sequence). CDR3 nucleotide sequence: TGTGCCAGCAGACCAGGGGGGTCTCCCTACGAGCAGTACTTC. It is translated as CASRPGGSPYEQYF.

This chain uses TRBV12-3 or TRBV12-4 with TRBJ1-5, with 7 positions matching TRBD1. CDR3 length equals 17 residues. V lost 2 bases and J lost 4; bases outside the gene matches: 11. CDR3 loop: CASSLNPTGDVNQPQHF. The DNA for the CDR3 is TGTGCCAGCAGTTTAAACCCCACAGGGGACGTAAATCAGCCCCAGCATTTT.

This sequence joins TRBV6-5 and TRBJ2-2; D gene unclear. The CDR3 loop spans 13 amino acids. Trimming pared 6 bases from V and 5 bases from J, leaving 10 bases between. CDR1 and CDR2 (germline): MNHEY, SVGAGI. The CDR3 nucleotides read TGTGCCAGCAGACCAGGATGGACCGGGGAGCTGTTTTTT. Its protein is CASRPGWTGELFF.